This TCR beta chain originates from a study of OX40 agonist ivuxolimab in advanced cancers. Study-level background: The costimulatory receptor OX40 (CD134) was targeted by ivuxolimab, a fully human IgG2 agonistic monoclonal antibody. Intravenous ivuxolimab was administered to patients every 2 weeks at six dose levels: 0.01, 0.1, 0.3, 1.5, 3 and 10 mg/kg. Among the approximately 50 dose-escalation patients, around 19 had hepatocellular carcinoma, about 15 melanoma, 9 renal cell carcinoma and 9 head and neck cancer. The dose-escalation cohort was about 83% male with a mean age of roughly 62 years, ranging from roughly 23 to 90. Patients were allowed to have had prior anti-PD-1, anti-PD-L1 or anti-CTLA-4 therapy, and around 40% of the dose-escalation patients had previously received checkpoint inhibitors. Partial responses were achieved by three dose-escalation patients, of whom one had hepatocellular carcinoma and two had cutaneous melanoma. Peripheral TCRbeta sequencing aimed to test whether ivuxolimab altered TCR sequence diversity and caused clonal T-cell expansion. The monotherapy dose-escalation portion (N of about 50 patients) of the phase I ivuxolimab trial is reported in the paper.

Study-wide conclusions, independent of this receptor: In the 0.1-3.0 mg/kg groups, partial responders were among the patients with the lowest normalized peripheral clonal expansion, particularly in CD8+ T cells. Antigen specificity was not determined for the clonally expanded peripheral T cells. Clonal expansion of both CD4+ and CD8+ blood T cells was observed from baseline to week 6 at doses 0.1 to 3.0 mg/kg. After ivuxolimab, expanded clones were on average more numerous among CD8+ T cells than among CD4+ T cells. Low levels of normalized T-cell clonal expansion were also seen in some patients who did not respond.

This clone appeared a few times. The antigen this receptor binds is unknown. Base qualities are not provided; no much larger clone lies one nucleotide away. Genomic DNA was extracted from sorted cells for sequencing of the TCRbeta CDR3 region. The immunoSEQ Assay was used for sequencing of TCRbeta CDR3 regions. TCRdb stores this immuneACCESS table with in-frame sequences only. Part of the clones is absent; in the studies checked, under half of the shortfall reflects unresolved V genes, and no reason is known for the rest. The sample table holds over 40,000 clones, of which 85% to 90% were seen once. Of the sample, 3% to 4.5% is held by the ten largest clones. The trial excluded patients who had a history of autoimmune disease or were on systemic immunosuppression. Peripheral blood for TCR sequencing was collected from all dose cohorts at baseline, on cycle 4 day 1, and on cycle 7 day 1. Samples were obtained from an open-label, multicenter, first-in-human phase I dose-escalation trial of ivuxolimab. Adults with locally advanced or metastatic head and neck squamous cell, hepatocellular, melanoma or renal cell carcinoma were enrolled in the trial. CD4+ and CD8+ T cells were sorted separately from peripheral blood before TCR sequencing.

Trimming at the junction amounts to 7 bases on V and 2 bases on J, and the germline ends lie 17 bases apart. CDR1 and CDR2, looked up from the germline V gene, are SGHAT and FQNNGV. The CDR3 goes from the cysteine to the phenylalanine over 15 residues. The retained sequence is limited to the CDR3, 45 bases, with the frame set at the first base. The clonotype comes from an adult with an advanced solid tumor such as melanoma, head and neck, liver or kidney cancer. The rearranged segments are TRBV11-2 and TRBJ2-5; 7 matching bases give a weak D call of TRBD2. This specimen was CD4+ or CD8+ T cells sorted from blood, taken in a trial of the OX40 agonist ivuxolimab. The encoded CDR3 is CASTPRAGQQETQYF. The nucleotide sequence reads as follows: TGTGCCAGCACCCCCCGAGCGGGACAACAAGAGACCCAGTACTTC.